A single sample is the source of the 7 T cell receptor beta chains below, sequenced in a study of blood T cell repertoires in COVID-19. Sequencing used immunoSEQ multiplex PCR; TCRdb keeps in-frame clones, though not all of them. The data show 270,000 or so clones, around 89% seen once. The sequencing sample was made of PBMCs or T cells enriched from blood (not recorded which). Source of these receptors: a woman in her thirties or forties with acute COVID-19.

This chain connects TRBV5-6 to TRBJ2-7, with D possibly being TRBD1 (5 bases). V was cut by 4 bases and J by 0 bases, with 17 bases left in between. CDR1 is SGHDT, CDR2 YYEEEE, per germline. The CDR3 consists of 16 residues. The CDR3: CASSALQDLSSYEQYV. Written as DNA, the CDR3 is TGTGCCAGCAGCGCTTTACAGGATCTGAGCTCCTACGAGCAGTACGTC.

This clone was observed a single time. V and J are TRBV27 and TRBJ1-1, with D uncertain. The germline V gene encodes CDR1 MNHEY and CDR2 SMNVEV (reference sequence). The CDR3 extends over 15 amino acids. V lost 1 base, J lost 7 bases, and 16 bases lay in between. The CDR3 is CASSLFVQKRGEAFF. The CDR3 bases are TGTGCCAGCAGTTTATTCGTCCAGAAAAGAGGTGAAGCTTTCTTT.

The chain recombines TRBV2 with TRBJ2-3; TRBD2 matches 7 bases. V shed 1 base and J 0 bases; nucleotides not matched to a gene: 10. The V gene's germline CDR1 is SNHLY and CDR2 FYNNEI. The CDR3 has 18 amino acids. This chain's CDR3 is CASSEEVWEGPSTDTQYF. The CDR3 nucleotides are TGTGCCAGCAGTGAAGAGGTGTGGGAGGGCCCTAGCACAGATACGCAGTATTTT.

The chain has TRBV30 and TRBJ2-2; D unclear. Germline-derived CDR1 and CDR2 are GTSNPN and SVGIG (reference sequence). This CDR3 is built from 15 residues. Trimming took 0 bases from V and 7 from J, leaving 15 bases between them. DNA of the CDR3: TGTGCCTGGAGTGTACCTGTTTTGCCGGTCGGGGAGCTGTTTTTT. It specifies CAWSVPVLPVGELFF.

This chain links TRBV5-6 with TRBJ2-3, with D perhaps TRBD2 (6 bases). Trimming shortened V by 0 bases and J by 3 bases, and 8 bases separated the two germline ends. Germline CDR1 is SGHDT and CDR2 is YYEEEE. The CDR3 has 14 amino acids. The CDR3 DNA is TGTGCCAGCAGCTTGGCGGGAGTTACAGATACGCAGTATTTT. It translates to CASSLAGVTDTQYF.

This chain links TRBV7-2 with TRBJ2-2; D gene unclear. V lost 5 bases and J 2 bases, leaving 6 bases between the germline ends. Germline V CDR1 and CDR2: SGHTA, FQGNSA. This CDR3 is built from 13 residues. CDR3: CASSPFNTGELFF. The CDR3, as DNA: TGTGCCAGCAGCCCATTTAACACCGGGGAGCTGTTTTTT.

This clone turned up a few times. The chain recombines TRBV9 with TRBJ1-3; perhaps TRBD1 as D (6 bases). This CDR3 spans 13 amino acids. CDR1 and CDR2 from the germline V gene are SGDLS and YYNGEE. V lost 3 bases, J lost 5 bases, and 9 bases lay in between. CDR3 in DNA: TGTGCCAGCAGCGGTCAGGGGAGAAACACCATATATTTT. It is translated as CASSGQGRNTIYF.